The clone carrying this TCR beta chain is medium-sized within its sample. Its antigen is not known. The TCR beta CDR3 region was amplified by multiplex PCR employing 32 V and 13 J primers. Via MiXCR, TCRdb re-called the multiplex PCR reads, giving one row per CDR3 protein. This sample has several thousand distinct CDR3 sequences, with roughly 27% found just once. The data were taken from a study of immune heterogeneity within non-small cell lung tumors. Looking at the study overall: With respect to histology, the tumors encompassed several squamous cell carcinomas, 10 non-squamous carcinomas and 1 not otherwise specified. Findings of the study overall: Locally, T-cell clonality showed a moderate but significant correlation with tumor mutational burden measured at the same site (R approximately 0.36). High-frequency T-cell receptor beta clonotypes differed largely between individual patients. Multiple tumor sites within a patient showed recurrence of identical dominant CDR3 beta clonotypes; site-unique high-frequency clones were present as well.

Samples each supplied around 630 ng of bulk tumor genomic DNA as template. In surgery, several biopsies were collected from each primary tumor at widely spaced sites. With untreated, newly diagnosed non-small cell lung cancer, the patients went on to undergo curative surgery. The germline gives CDR1 SGHRS, CDR2 YFSETQ. The CDR3 is made up of 18 amino acids. V was cut by 3 bases and J by 4 bases, with 25 bases left in between. The clonotype was recovered from a man aged 60 to 69 with non-small cell lung cancer. This chain connects TRBV5-1 to TRBJ2-5, with D tentatively TRBD1 or TRBD2 (5 bases each). Material for sequencing was lung tumor tissue. The CDR3 loop is CASSSGFLDRGVSETQYF. The CDR3 DNA is TGCGCCAGCAGCTCGGGTTTTTTGGATAGGGGAGTGTCAGAGACCCAGTACTTC.